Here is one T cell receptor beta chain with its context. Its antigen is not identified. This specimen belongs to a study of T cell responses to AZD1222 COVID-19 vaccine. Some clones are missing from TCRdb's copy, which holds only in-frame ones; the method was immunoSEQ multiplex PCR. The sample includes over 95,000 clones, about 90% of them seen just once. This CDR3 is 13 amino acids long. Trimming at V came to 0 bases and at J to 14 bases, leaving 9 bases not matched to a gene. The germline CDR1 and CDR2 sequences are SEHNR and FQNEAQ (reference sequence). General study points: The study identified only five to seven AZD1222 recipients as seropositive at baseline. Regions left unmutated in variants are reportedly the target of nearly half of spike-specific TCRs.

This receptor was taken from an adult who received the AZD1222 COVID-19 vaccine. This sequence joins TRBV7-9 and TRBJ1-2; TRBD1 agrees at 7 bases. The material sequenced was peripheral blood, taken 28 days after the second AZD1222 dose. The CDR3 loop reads CASSLAGQSHLTF. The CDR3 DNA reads TGTGCCAGCAGCTTAGCGGGACAGTCACATCTAACCTTC.